This T cell receptor (beta chain) was recovered during a study of T cell repertoires in cytomegalovirus infection. About the study: The authors relied on CMV epitopes, both recently identified HLA-C-restricted and well-studied HLA-B-restricted. The public TCR beta signatures pointed to both CMV infection and matching HLA type.

This clonotype was seen a few times. Its antigen remains unknown. TCRdb fed the reads into MiXCR, producing one record per CDR3 protein. The sample includes fewer than 950,000 distinct CDR3 sequences, about 31% of them seen just once. Study findings and constraints: Ex vivo, HLA-C-restricted CMV-specific TCR beta clonotypes prevailed over the rest of the response.

Germline loops: CDR1 PRHDT, CDR2 FYEKMQ (reference sequence). V trimming: 5 bases; J trimming: 5 bases; junction bases outside the gene matches: 13. The CDR3 spans 16 residues. V and J are TRBV13 and TRBJ2-5, with 8 bases matching TRBD2. The sequences come from cultured CD8+ T cells from PBMCs, collected from culture after CMV antigen stimulation. This clonotype was obtained from a human donor in good health (CMV status not recorded). Some clones in this sample may be carry-over from other donors' samples. CDR3 sequence: CASSPLRGGGTETQYF. The CDR3, as DNA: TGTGCCAGCAGCCCCCTCCGGGGCGGGGGGACTGAGACCCAGTACTTC.